This TCR beta chain derives from a study of blood T cell repertoires in COVID-19. Overall study: Samples representing acute and convalescent COVID-19 were sourced from the United States, Italy and Spain. Nucleic acid was either cDNA or gDNA, and it came from T cells, B-cell-depleted T cells, or PBMCs.

Methods used by the authors: Researchers report that nucleated cell counts were estimated from reference gene primer amplification. The table came from immunoSEQ multiplex PCR; TCRdb's copy has only in-frame clones and leaves some out. V, J and clone size are those of that table, while D and trimming were read from the DNA. The sample includes around 200,000 clones, approximately 84% of them seen just once. This clone came up once. There are 17 residues in the CDR3. Per the germline V gene, CDR1 is MNHEY and CDR2 is SMNVEV (reference sequence). J gave up 7 bases and V 2 bases, and 9 bases lay outside the gene matches.

The sequenced sample was peripheral blood. The origin of this receptor is a human donor in a cohort sampled during active COVID-19. The chain recombines TRBV27 with TRBJ1-6; 9 bases fit TRBD1. The CDR3 DNA follows: TGTGCCAGCAGTTTAGGGGCCGGGACAGGGTGGAATTCACCCCTCCACTTT. Its translation: CASSLGAGTGWNSPLHF.